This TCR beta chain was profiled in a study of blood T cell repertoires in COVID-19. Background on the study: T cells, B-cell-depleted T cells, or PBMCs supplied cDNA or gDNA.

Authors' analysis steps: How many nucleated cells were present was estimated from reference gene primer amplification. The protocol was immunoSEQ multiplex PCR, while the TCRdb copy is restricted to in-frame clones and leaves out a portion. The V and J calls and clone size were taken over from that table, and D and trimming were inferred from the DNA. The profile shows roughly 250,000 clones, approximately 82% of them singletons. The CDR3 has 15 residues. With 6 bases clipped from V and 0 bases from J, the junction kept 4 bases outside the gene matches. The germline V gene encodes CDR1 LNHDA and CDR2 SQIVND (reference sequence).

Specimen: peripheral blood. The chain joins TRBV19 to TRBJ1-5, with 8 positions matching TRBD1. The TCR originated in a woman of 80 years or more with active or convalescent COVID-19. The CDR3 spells CASSGTGYSNQPQHF. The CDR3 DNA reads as TGTGCCAGTAGCGGGACAGGCTATAGCAATCAGCCCCAGCATTTT.